This TCR beta chain was captured in a study of T cells in localized non-small cell lung cancer. The CDR3 sequence is 15 residues long. CDR1 is MGHDK and CDR2 is SYGVNS in the germline V gene. Trimming pared 6 bases from V and 1 base from J, leaving 16 bases between. Repertoires were generated with immunoSEQ multiplex PCR, while TCRdb's copy carries only in-frame clones and drops some. Here the sample spans some 80,000 clones, just under 85% being singletons. The receptor was isolated from a man aged 35 to 69 with stage I lung adenocarcinoma. V gene TRBV25-1 combines with J gene TRBJ2-7, with D possibly being TRBD1 (6 bases). The specimen was peripheral blood, collected before any cancer treatment. The CDR3 spells CASSRTGTPSYEQYF. For the CDR3, the DNA is TGTGCCAGCAGCCGAACCGGGACACCTTCCTACGAGCAGTACTTC.